This record looks at one T cell receptor (beta chain) sequence and its context. Germline CDR1 is SEHNR and CDR2 is FQNEAQ (reference sequence). Trimming cost V 6 bases and J 4 bases; bases outside gene matches: 7. The CDR3 totals 15 residues. In the source study's methods: Reference gene primer amplification yielded estimated nucleated cell counts. Clones were read by immunoSEQ multiplex PCR, and TCRdb kept only the in-frame ones, dropping some. V and J calls plus clone size are reproduced from that table; the DNA served to infer D and trimming. This table holds around 100,000 clones, 70% to 90% found once. The data belong to a study of blood T cell repertoires in COVID-19. As for the study in general: T cells, B-cell-depleted T cells, or PBMCs supplied cDNA or gDNA.

The specimen was peripheral blood. This chain links TRBV7-9 with TRBJ2-3; 10 positions agree with TRBD2. The TCR sequence derives from a man aged 35 to 55 with active or convalescent COVID-19. CDR3 in amino acids: CASSISGGAADTQYF. The CDR3 DNA reads TGTGCCAGCAGTATAAGCGGGGGGGCCGCAGATACGCAGTATTTT.